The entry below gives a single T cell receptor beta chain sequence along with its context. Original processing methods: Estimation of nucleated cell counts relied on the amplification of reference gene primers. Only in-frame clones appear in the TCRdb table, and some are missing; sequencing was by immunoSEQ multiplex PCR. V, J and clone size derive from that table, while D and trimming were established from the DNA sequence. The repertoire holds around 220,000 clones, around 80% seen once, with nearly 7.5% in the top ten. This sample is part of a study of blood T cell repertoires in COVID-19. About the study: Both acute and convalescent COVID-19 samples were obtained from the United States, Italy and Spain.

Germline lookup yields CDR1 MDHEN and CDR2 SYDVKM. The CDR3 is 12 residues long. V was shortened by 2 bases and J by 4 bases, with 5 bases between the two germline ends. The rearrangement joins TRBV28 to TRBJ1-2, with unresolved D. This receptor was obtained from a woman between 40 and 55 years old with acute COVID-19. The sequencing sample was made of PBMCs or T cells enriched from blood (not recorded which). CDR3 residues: CASSLLSYGYTF. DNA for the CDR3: TGTGCCAGCAGTTTACTAAGCTATGGCTACACCTTC.